The TCR beta chain under discussion was sequenced for a study of cytomegalovirus exposure and HLA in healthy donors. Vbeta (60) and Jbeta (13) primers were used in the PCR. The data were produced by immunoSEQ multiplex PCR, yet TCRdb's version contains in-frame clones alone and is incomplete. This specimen shows under 200,000 clones; the ten leading clones hold around 0.79%. The CDR3 has 13 amino acids. CDR1 and CDR2 from the germline V gene are SGDLS and YYNGEE. The V end was cut by 1 base, the J end by 6 bases, with 9 bases between. About this clone: Its target is unknown.

Broader study findings: Later work associated over 15,000 TCR beta sequences with HLA alleles at 0.05 false discovery rate.

Sequences were obtained from PBMCs. The J gene is TRBJ2-3, the V gene TRBV9; D uncertain. This clonotype was obtained from a woman younger than 30 in good health and CMV-seropositive. CDR3: CASSVSPPDTQYF. The DNA for the CDR3 is TGTGCCAGCAGCGTAAGCCCCCCGGATACGCAGTATTTT.